The 10 T cell receptor beta chains given below trace back to one sample, sequenced in a study of spatial heterogeneity in lung cancer. Stated time point: blood at routine non-recurrence follow-up after resection. Unsorted whole RNA of tumor, nontumor lung or frozen PBMC was sequenced. TCRdb reprocessed the 5' RACE reads with MiXCR, giving one entry per CDR3 protein. Seen here are tens of thousands of distinct CDR3 sequences, around 6% observed once, and the top ten hold around a fifth. The sample was PBMCs, taken at follow-up. The origin of the receptors is a male donor with early-stage non-small cell lung cancer.

This chain uses TRBV12-3 or TRBV12-4 with TRBJ1-1; D call uncertain. The CDR3 is made up of 12 amino acids. The germline V and J ends were trimmed by 4 bases and 6 bases, with 9 bases remaining between them. CDR3: CASSSNGAEAFF. Here the CDR3 DNA reads TGTGCCAGCAGTTCAAACGGCGCTGAAGCTTTCTTT.

This clonotype was seen a few times. The chain combines TRBV6-6 with TRBJ1-5; D is undetermined. Germline V CDR1 and CDR2: MNHNY, SVGAGI (reference sequence). The V end was cut by 4 bases, the J end by 5 bases, with 9 bases between. CDR3 size: 13 residues. CDR3 sequence (DNA): TGTGCCAGCAGTTCGGAGGGTTATCAGCCCCAGCATTTT. As protein: CASSSEGYQPQHF.

This clonotype was seen ten or more times. The V call is TRBV5-1, the J call TRBJ1-1, with 8 bases aligning to TRBD1. Trimming cost V 3 bases and J 4 bases; bases outside gene matches: 8. Per the germline V gene, CDR1 is SGHRS and CDR2 is YFSETQ. This CDR3 is 15 amino acids long. CDR3 bases: TGCGCCAGCAGCTCCCGGACGGACAGGGCCACTGAAGCTTTCTTT. It encodes CASSSRTDRATEAFF.

In its sample, this clonotype was seen many times. A read error may produce the germline difference seen at one junction end. The chain employs TRBV18 and TRBJ2-1, with 8 bases aligning to TRBD1. This CDR3 contains 15 residues. CDR1 and CDR2 from the germline V gene are KGHSH and LQKENI. CDR3 DNA: TGTGCCACCTCAGGGGGCTTCGCCTCCTACAATGAGCAGTTCTTC. Its translation is CATSGGFASYNEQFF.

This clonotype was detected many times. The CDR3 region is CSVEGLVFGTQYF. The CDR3 DNA reads as TGCAGCGTTGAAGGACTAGTCTTTGGGACCCAGTACTTC. The genes are TRBV29-1 and TRBJ2-5; tentatively, D is TRBD2 (6 bases). Germline loops: CDR1 SQVTM, CDR2 ANQGSEA. The germline V and J ends were trimmed by 1 base and 7 bases, with 13 bases remaining between them. The CDR3 sequence is 13 residues long.

This clonotype was picked up many times. The chain employs TRBV7-2 and TRBJ1-4, with 8 bases that match TRBD1. With V trimmed by 5 bases and J by 7 bases, 9 bases remained unmatched. CDR3 length: 15 residues. Germline loops: CDR1 SGHTA, CDR2 FQGNSA. The DNA of the CDR3 is TGTGCCAGCAGCCTCCCGACAGGGGCTCGTGAAAAACTGTTTTTT. It specifies CASSLPTGAREKLFF. The whole variable domain, remainder taken from reference TRBV7-2 and TRBJ1-4, is GAGVSQSPSNKVTEKGKDVELRCDPISGHTALYWYRQSLGQGLEFLIYFQGNSAPDKSGLPSDRFSAERTGGSVSTLTIQRTQQEDSAVYLCASSLPTGAREKLFFGSGTQLSVL.

This clonotype was seen at least ten times. V and J are TRBV7-8 and TRBJ2-3; 8 positions match TRBD1. Germline assignment: CDR1 SGHVS and CDR2 FQNEAQ. The length of the CDR3 is 16 residues. J gave up 0 bases and V 5 bases, and 7 bases lay outside the gene matches. CDR3 loop: CASSLQGAGSTDTQYF. DNA for the CDR3: TGTGCCAGCAGCCTCCAGGGGGCAGGTAGCACAGATACGCAGTATTTT.

This clonotype came up a few times. The chain employs TRBV5-1 and TRBJ1-4; TRBD1 matches at 8 bases. This CDR3 is built from 14 residues. Germline V CDR1 and CDR2: SGHRS, YFSETQ. J gave up 7 bases and V 0 bases, and 2 bases lay outside the gene matches. The CDR3 DNA sequence: TGCGCCAGCAGCTTGGACAGGGGGACTGAAAAACTGTTTTTT. Translated, it gives CASSLDRGTEKLFF. The complete variable domain, with remaining parts taken from reference TRBV5-1 and TRBJ1-4, reads KAGVTQTPRYLIKTRGQQVTLSCSPISGHRSVSWYQQTPGQGLQFLFEYFSETQRNKGNFPGRFSGRQFSNSRSEMNVSTLELGDSALYLCASSLDRGTEKLFFGSGTQLSVL.

This clonotype has at least ten counts. The J gene is TRBJ2-3, the V gene TRBV9, with D perhaps TRBD2 (5 bases). CDR1 and CDR2 from the germline V gene are SGDLS and YYNGEE. V gave up 3 bases and J gave up 4 bases, with 15 bases separating them. This CDR3 has 15 amino acids. The CDR3 DNA sequence: TGTGCCAGCAGCGCTGGGAGCAAATGGTCAGATACGCAGTATTTT. This gives the protein CASSAGSKWSDTQYF.

Many counts were recorded for this clonotype. CDR3 bases: TGTGCCAGCGCAGGGAACACCGGGGAGCTGTTTTTT. Amino acid sequence: CASAGNTGELFF. The V and J genes are TRBV12-3 or TRBV12-4 and TRBJ2-2; D unresolved. This CDR3 has 12 amino acids. Trimming took off 8 bases at V and 1 base at J, with 5 bases between the two ends.